The 22 T cell receptor beta chains below all came from one sample that was sequenced in a study of T cell responses to AZD1222 COVID-19 vaccine. Libraries were prepared by immunoSEQ multiplex PCR; TCRdb keeps only in-frame clonotypes and omits some of them. The table has about 140,000 clones, around four fifths seen once. Specimen: peripheral blood, collected on day 0 of AZD1222 vaccination. The receptor set was obtained from an adult in good health.

The chain recombines TRBV30 with TRBJ2-7; D unclear. The CDR3 runs 12 residues. Germline assignment: CDR1 GTSNPN and CDR2 SVGIG (reference sequence). Deletions cut 0 bases from V and 6 bases from J, with 9 bases between. The CDR3 DNA sequence: TGTGCCTGGAGTGTACGAGGTGGCGAGCAGTACTTC. Translated, it gives CAWSVRGGEQYF. The variable domain in full, completed from reference TRBV30 and TRBJ2-7, reads SQTIHQWPATLVQPVGSPLSLECTVEGTSNPNLYWYRQAAGRGLQLLFYSVGIGQISSEVPQNLSASRPQDRQFILSSKKLLLSDSGFYLCAWSVRGGEQYFGPGTRLTVT.

The chain combines TRBV27 with TRBJ1-5; 7 nucleotides align to TRBD1. CDR3 size: 14 residues. Germline loops: CDR1 MNHEY, CDR2 SMNVEV (reference sequence). V trimming: 6 bases; J trimming: 9 bases; junction bases outside the gene matches: 11. CDR3 DNA sequence: TGTGCCAGCAGCCCAACAGGGGACATGCGGCCCCAGCATTTT. This translates into CASSPTGDMRPQHF.

This clone is a singleton in its sample. The CDR3, as DNA: TGTGCCAGCAGCTTAGCGAATACAGGGTACTACGAGCAGTACTTC. Its protein product is CASSLANTGYYEQYF. This chain connects TRBV7-8 to TRBJ2-7; tentative D call: TRBD1 (6 bases). The CDR3 totals 15 residues. CDR1 SGHVS and CDR2 FQNEAQ come from the germline V gene. V was pared by 0 bases and J by 3 bases, with 12 bases between.

This clone was seen once. The chain is built from TRBV11-2 and TRBJ1-1; D gene uncertain. Germline lookup yields CDR1 SGHAT and CDR2 FQNNGV. V shed 5 bases and J shed 3 bases, with 16 bases lying between them. The CDR3 loop spans 15 amino acids. CDR3 sequence reads: CASSAYFGVYTEAFF. CDR3 nucleotides: TGTGCCAGCAGCGCTTATTTTGGGGTGTACACTGAAGCTTTCTTT.

The chain has TRBV5-1 and TRBJ1-2; D possibly corresponds to TRBD1 (6 bases). Germline CDR1 is SGHRS and CDR2 is YFSETQ. Trimming cost V 4 bases and J 7 bases, with 20 bases left between them. This CDR3 is 15 amino acids long. The CDR3, as DNA: TGCGCCAGCAGCGAAGGTGGACAGACCAATCCTGGCTACACCTTC. Encoded protein: CASSEGGQTNPGYTF. The entire variable domain, with the rest obtained from reference TRBV5-1 and TRBJ1-2, is as follows: KAGVTQTPRYLIKTRGQQVTLSCSPISGHRSVSWYQQTPGQGLQFLFEYFSETQRNKGNFPGRFSGRQFSNSRSEMNVSTLELGDSALYLCASSEGGQTNPGYTFGSGTRLTVV.

The chain employs TRBV30 and TRBJ2-7; D might be TRBD2 (5 bases). The CDR3 covers 15 residues. Trimming shortened V by 6 bases and J by 0 bases, and 18 bases separated the two germline ends. CDR1 is GTSNPN, CDR2 SVGIG, per germline (reference sequence). This CDR3 is CACTVTSLGSYEQYF. CDR3 bases: TGTGCCTGCACGGTAACTAGTCTCGGCTCCTACGAGCAGTACTTC.

A few counts support this clone. The chain has TRBV21-1 and TRBJ2-1; TRBD2, the table's D call, was not compared with the DNA. TRBV21-1 is noted as a pseudogene. The CDR3 is 16 amino acids. The CDR3 nucleotides are TGTGCCAGCAGCAGATTGAAGGGACTAAAATACAATGAGCAGTTCTTC. This codes for CASSRLKGLKYNEQFF.

The CDR3, as DNA: TGTGCCAGCAGCTTAGGGACTTCTTATTCACCCCTCCACTTT. Its translation: CASSLGTSYSPLHF. This chain uses TRBV7-9 with TRBJ1-6; unclear D gene. Per germline, CDR1 SEHNR and CDR2 FQNEAQ (reference sequence). The V gene lost 1 base and the J gene lost 8 bases, with 9 bases spanning the gap. This CDR3 is 14 amino acids long. Together with reference TRBV7-9 and TRBJ1-6, the CDR3 gives the full variable domain: DTGVSQNPRHKITKRGQNVTFRCDPISEHNRLYWYRQTLGQGPEFLTYFQNEAQLEKSRLLSDRFSAERPKGSFSTLEIQRTEQGDSAMYLCASSLGTSYSPLHFGNGTRLTVT.

The chain links TRBV25-1 to TRBJ2-1, with D unclear. CDR1 and CDR2 (germline): MGHDK, SYGVNS. The CDR3 length is 16 residues. Trimming stripped 7 bases from V and 2 bases from J, with 18 bases between. CDR3 in DNA: TGTGCCAGCACCTCAATGGTAGGGTTTACCTACAATGAGCAGTTCTTC. Amino acid sequence: CASTSMVGFTYNEQFF.

This clone has only one observation. The chain joins TRBV18 to TRBJ1-1, with TRBD1 matching over 11 bases. This CDR3 has 14 residues. V dropped 6 bases and J dropped 3; count of bases not matched to a gene: 3. The germline V gene encodes CDR1 KGHSH and CDR2 LQKENI. CDR3 DNA: TGTGCCAGCTCCCGGGACAGGGGGGACACTGAAGCTTTCTTT. This gives the protein CASSRDRGDTEAFF.

This clone was observed a single time. The chain is built from TRBV19 and TRBJ1-4, with 11 positions matching TRBD1. V gave up 9 bases and J gave up 4 bases; unmatched junction bases: 7. The CDR3 has 15 amino acids. CDR1 LNHDA and CDR2 SQIVND come from the germline V gene (reference sequence). The CDR3 loop is CASGTGGCCNEKLFF. The CDR3 nucleotides are TGTGCCAGCGGGACAGGGGGTTGCTGTAATGAAAAACTGTTTTTT.

V and J are TRBV12-5 and TRBJ1-1; 9 nucleotides align to TRBD1. Trimming at V came to 0 bases and at J to 2 bases, leaving 7 bases not matched to a gene. In germline, CDR1 is LGHNT, CDR2 FRNRAP. This CDR3 region has 17 residues. CDR3: CASGLVTGGAINTEAFF. CDR3 in DNA: TGTGCTAGTGGTTTGGTTACAGGGGGCGCGATAAACACTGAAGCTTTCTTT.

The chain joins TRBV9 to TRBJ2-7; TRBD2 is a possible D gene (5 bases). Trimming pared 0 bases from V and 1 base from J, leaving 8 bases between. There are 14 residues in the CDR3. The germline CDR1 and CDR2 sequences are SGDLS and YYNGEE. The DNA of the CDR3 is TGTGCCAGCAGCGTAGACCGGGGTTCCTACGAGCAGTACTTC. This gives the protein CASSVDRGSYEQYF.

The V gene is TRBV28, the J gene TRBJ2-5; no firm D call. This CDR3 comprises 22 residues. The ends were cut back, 2 bases at V and 10 bases at J, with 41 bases in the middle. Germline V gives CDR1 MDHEN, CDR2 SYDVKM. CDR3: CASSLMTLDRAPGGQSTHGQYF. CDR3 DNA sequence: TGTGCCAGCAGTTTAATGACCCTGGACCGGGCCCCGGGTGGCCAGTCTACCCATGGCCAGTACTTC.

This clone appeared a single time. The chain carries TRBV10-3 and TRBJ1-6; D call uncertain. The V end was cut by 3 bases, the J end by 7 bases, with 13 bases between. CDR3 size: 15 residues. Germline V gene lookup returns CDR1 ENHRY and CDR2 SYGVKD. CDR3 protein: CAISERTGGNSPLHF. In DNA, the CDR3 is TGTGCCATCAGTGAAAGGACCGGCGGGAATTCACCCCTCCACTTT.

This chain uses TRBV11-1 with TRBJ1-6, with D unclear. The CDR3 spans 13 residues. Between the trimmed V and J ends, which lost 5 bases and 7 bases, there was a span of 9 bases. Germline V gene sequence: CDR1 SGHAT, CDR2 FQDESV (reference sequence). CDR3 protein: CASSPETNSPLHF. The CDR3 DNA sequence: TGTGCCAGCAGCCCAGAGACCAATTCACCCCTCCACTTT.

Regarding this clone: The junction departs from germline at one end; a sequencing error may be responsible. The gene calls are TRBV13 and TRBJ2-7; 9 bases are a match to TRBD1. The CDR3 runs to 14 residues. The V gene's germline CDR1 is PRHDT and CDR2 FYEKMQ (reference sequence). For the CDR3, the DNA is TGTGCCAGCAGCTCCACCGGGACAGGGCCGTTTCAAGAATTC. Amino acids: CASSSTGTGPFQEF.

The V and J genes are TRBV25-1 and TRBJ1-2; 7 bases map to TRBD1. The CDR3 contains 13 residues. Trimming cost V 6 bases and J 4 bases; bases outside gene matches: 5. Germline loops: CDR1 MGHDK, CDR2 SYGVNS. CDR3 DNA: TGTGCCAGCAGCGTTGGGACAGCCTATGGCTACACCTTC. It codes for CASSVGTAYGYTF.

This rearrangement joins TRBV19 to TRBJ1-3; D unclear. The germline V and J ends were trimmed by 7 bases and 0 bases, with 16 bases remaining between them. Germline V gene lookup returns CDR1 LNHDA and CDR2 SQIVND (reference sequence). CDR3 length equals 16 residues. The CDR3 DNA sequence: TGTGCCAGTACGGGCGAAAGGGTCTTCTCTGGAAACACCATATATTTT. This encodes CASTGERVFSGNTIYF.

The chain is built from TRBV2 and TRBJ1-1, with 7 bases aligning to TRBD1. From germline, CDR1 is SNHLY and CDR2 FYNNEI. This CDR3 region has 13 residues. V lost 4 bases, J lost 6 bases, and 5 bases stayed unmatched. In nucleotides, the CDR3 is TGTGCCAGCAGTGCGGGGAGGGGGCCTGAAGCTTTCTTT. This translates into CASSAGRGPEAFF.

The chain has TRBV4-1 and TRBJ1-3; D not resolved. V lost 0 bases, J lost 1 base, and 7 bases lay in between. This CDR3 comprises 15 residues. CDR1 and CDR2 from the germline V gene are MGHRA and YSYEKL. The CDR3 protein is CASSQDPGSGNTIYF. DNA of the CDR3: TGCGCCAGCAGCCAAGACCCCGGGTCTGGAAACACCATATATTTT.

J is TRBJ2-2 and V is TRBV5-1, with D possibly being TRBD1 (6 bases). Germline CDR1 reads SGHRS; CDR2 reads YFSETQ. The CDR3 runs 15 residues. V was shortened by 0 bases and J by 1 base, with 7 bases between the two germline ends. This CDR3 is CASSLGTVNTGELFF. The CDR3 DNA is TGCGCCAGCAGCTTGGGGACAGTGAACACCGGGGAGCTGTTTTTT.